This T cell receptor (beta chain) is drawn from a study of CD8+CD57+ T cells in acquired aplastic anemia. Study overall: An average of roughly 3 ug of DNA was obtained from sorted CD4+ and CD8+ cells.

The CDR3 has 12 amino acids. V lost 7 bases and J lost 2; bases outside the gene matches: 3. Germline loops: CDR1 SQVTM, CDR2 ANQGSEA. Before being chosen for sequencing, patients had shown CD8+CD57+ cell expansion by flow cytometry. Therapy had not been given to patients before blood sampling. Using genomic DNA as the template, TCR beta VDJ and CDR3 profiling was carried out. TCRdb re-called the reads with MiXCR, one entry per CDR3 protein. The sample carries nearly 60,000 distinct CDR3 sequences, approximately 54% recorded once. The chain joins TRBV29-1 to TRBJ2-7; 9 bases fit TRBD1. The clonotype originates from a human donor with aplastic anemia. Sample: sorted CD4+, CD8+, or CD8+CD57+ T cells (not recorded which) from PBMCs. The CDR3 spells CSAGDRAYEQYF. The CDR3 nucleotides are TGCAGCGCAGGGGACAGGGCCTACGAGCAGTACTTC.